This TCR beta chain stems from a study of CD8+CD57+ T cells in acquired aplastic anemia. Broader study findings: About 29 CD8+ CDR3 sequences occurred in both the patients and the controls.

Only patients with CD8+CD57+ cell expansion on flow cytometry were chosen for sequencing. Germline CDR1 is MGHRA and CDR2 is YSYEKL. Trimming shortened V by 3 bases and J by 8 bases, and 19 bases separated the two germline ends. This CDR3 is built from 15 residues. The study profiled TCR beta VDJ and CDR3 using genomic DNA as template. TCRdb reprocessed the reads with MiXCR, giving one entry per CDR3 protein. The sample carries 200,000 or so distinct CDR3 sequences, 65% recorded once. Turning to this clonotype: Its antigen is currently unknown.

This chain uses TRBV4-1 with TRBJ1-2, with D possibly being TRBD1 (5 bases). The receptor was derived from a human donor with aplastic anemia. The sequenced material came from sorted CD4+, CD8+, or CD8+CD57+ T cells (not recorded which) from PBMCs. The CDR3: CASSQEGKGRDGYTF. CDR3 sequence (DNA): TGCGCCAGCAGCCAGGAGGGTAAGGGGAGGGACGGCTACACCTTC.